This note documents a single T cell receptor beta chain sequence. Its specificity is unknown. This sample is part of a study of cytomegalovirus exposure and HLA in healthy donors. Study results and caveats: Roughly uniform sequencing depth across donors was assumed, possibly incorrectly. With further analysis later on, most CMV-associated TCR beta chains appeared HLA-restricted. Available immune exposure information was restricted to CMV serostatus only.

The length of the CDR3 is 15 residues. V was shortened by 5 bases and J by 4 bases, with 17 bases between the two germline ends. The germline CDR1 and CDR2 sequences are LNHDA and SQIVND (reference sequence). In nominal health when sampled, donors likely had unrecorded immune exposures nonetheless. PCR was performed using 60 Vbeta and 13 Jbeta primers. The table came from immunoSEQ multiplex PCR; TCRdb's copy has only in-frame clones and leaves some out. The sample's table shows over 110,000 clones. The sample was PBMCs. The TCR comes from a male donor in good health and CMV-seronegative. The J gene is TRBJ1-2, the V gene TRBV19, with D uncertain. The CDR3, as DNA: TGTGCCAGTAGTCCTGGAGATCCCTTCTTCTATGGCTACACCTTC. Translated: CASSPGDPFFYGYTF.